This T cell receptor (beta chain) was captured in a study of T cells after yellow fever vaccination. One entry per CDR3 protein results from TCRdb running MiXCR on the 5' RACE reads. The table shows 350,000 to 550,000 distinct CDR3 sequences, with approximately 18% occurring only once. The clonotype originates from a man aged 18 to 35 who received the YFV17D yellow fever vaccine. The sample consisted of PBMCs, taken before the yellow fever booster vaccination.

In DNA form, the CDR3 reads TGTGCCAGCAGTTTAATCCTCGTGACGCGGAAGTATTTT. Its protein product is CASSLILVTRKYF. V gene TRBV12-3 or TRBV12-4 combines with J gene TRBJ2-3, with no clear D. V lost 2 bases and J 13 bases, leaving 16 bases between the germline ends. The CDR3 spans 13 residues.